A selection of T cell receptor beta chains follows, all from one sample in a study of cytomegalovirus exposure and HLA in healthy donors. Clones were read by immunoSEQ multiplex PCR, and TCRdb kept only the in-frame ones, dropping some. Among approximately 110,000 clones listed, around 70% were seen once. Material for sequencing was PBMCs. These receptors came from a man aged 40-49 years in good health and CMV-seropositive. Each CDR3 is given with its conserved first and last residue. Each record gives: J gene, V gene, clone size, D gene, CDR3 DNA, CDR3 protein. A D gene is named only where the DNA matches it firmly. Size values are once, few and many counts, or a class for expanded clones, and some rows have none.

>TRBJ2-1|TRBV10-1|few|NA
TGCGCCAGCAGTGAGTCGTCAGCGAACTCCTACAATGAGCAGTTCTTC
CASSESSANSYNEQFF
>TRBJ2-2|TRBV9|few|NA
TGTGCCAGCAGCGTAGGTCTAGCGAGGGGCGGGGAGCTGTTTTTT
CASSVGLARGGELFF
>TRBJ2-5|TRBV7-3|few|NA
TGTGCCAGCAGCTTGCAAATAGCGGCAGAGGAGACCCAGTACTTC
CASSLQIAAEETQYF
>TRBJ2-1|TRBV5-1|NA|NA
TGCGCCAGCAGCTCCTTGGGCGCACAGGCCCTAGGAAAGAATGAGCAGTTCTTC
CASSSLGAQALGKNEQFF
>TRBJ2-3|TRBV25-1|NA|TRBD2
TGTGCCAGCAGTGGCCTTGGGACTAGCGGAAGCACAGATACGCAGTATTTT
CASSGLGTSGSTDTQYF
>TRBJ2-7|TRBV27|NA|NA
TGTGCCAGCAGTTTCGTGAGCGGCGCCTCCTACGAGCAGTACTTC
CASSFVSGASYEQYF
>TRBJ1-4|TRBV7-2|NA|NA
TGTGCCAGCAGCCGAGGTTCGCGAGTCGAAGCGGGAACTAATGAAAAACTGTTTTTT
CASSRGSRVEAGTNEKLFF
>TRBJ1-2|TRBV27|NA|NA
TGTGCCAGCAGCCTATCCCTCGGTTCTAACTATGGCTACACCTTC
CASSLSLGSNYGYTF
>TRBJ1-3|TRBV7-9|NA|NA
TGTGCCAGCAGCTGGGAGAATAGAAACACCATATATTTT
CASSWENRNTIYF
>TRBJ2-7|TRBV19|NA|TRBD1
TGTGCCAGTAGCGCTGGGACAGGCCTATCCTACGAGCAGTACTTC
CASSAGTGLSYEQYF
>TRBJ2-1|TRBV7-3|few|TRBD2
TGTGCCAGCAGCTTAAGTCTAGCGGCCTACAATGAGCAGTTCTTC
CASSLSLAAYNEQFF
>TRBJ1-1|TRBV7-8|NA|TRBD1
TGTGCCAGCAGCTTCGGGACAGGGTTGGGTGAAGCTTTCTTT
CASSFGTGLGEAFF
>TRBJ1-1|TRBV6-5|NA|NA
TGTGCCAGCAGTTACTCGGCAGGGATAGGGAACACTGAAGCTTTCTTT
CASSYSAGIGNTEAFF
>TRBJ1-5|TRBV4-2|few|TRBD1
TGTGCCAGCAGCCAAGATCATGGACAGGCAGGTCAGCCCCAGCATTTT
CASSQDHGQAGQPQHF
>TRBJ1-2|TRBV7-9|NA|NA
TGTGCCAGCTTAAGTTCGGGAAGAGGGCATGGCTACACCTTC
CASLSSGRGHGYTF
>TRBJ2-3|TRBV6-5|NA|TRBD1
TGTGCCAGCAGTTACCGCAGGGACAGGGGGTTGGATACGCAGTATTTT
CASSYRRDRGLDTQYF
>TRBJ1-3|TRBV6-5|NA|TRBD1
TGTGCCAGCAGTCACGGGGACAGCTCTGGAAACACCATATATTTT
CASSHGDSSGNTIYF
>TRBJ2-7|TRBV18|NA|NA
TGTGCCAGCTCACCCGGTTCGAGTGGCGAGCAGTACTTC
CASSPGSSGEQYF
>TRBJ1-1|TRBV6-5|NA|NA
TGTGCCAGCAGTTCTGGGGGGACTGAAGCTTTCTTT
CASSSGGTEAFF
>TRBJ2-1|TRBV27|few|NA
TGTGCCAGCAGTTCAACGGGACAAAAGCAGTTCTTC
CASSSTGQKQFF
>TRBJ1-2|TRBV28|NA|NA
TGTGCCAGCAGGGCCTTTGGGGGGGGCCTCCTTAACTATGGCTACACCTTC
CASRAFGGGLLNYGYTF
>TRBJ2-2|TRBV6-5|NA|TRBD2
TGTGCCAGCAGTTACACTAGCGGCGCGAACACCGGGGAGCTGTTTTTT
CASSYTSGANTGELFF
>TRBJ2-5|TRBV7-8|NA|NA
TGTGCCAGCAGCTTAGAAGGGGTGCCAGAGACCCAGTACTTC
CASSLEGVPETQYF
>TRBJ2-1|TRBV6-4|NA|NA
TGTGCCAGCAGTGACCGGGACAACAATGAGCAGTTCTTC
CASSDRDNNEQFF
>TRBJ2-6|TRBV19|NA|NA
TGTGCCAGTAGAGCAGGCTCTGGGGCCAACGTCCTGACTTTC
CASRAGSGANVLTF
>TRBJ1-1|TRBV19|NA|NA
TGTGCCAGTAGTATAATCGTGGGAGGGGAGGAAGCTTTCTTT
CASSIIVGGEEAFF
>TRBJ2-2|TRBV27|few|TRBD1
TGTGCCAGCAGGGGACAGGGGACCGGGGAGCTGTTTTTT
CASRGQGTGELFF
>TRBJ1-5|TRBV2|NA|NA
TGTGCCAGCAGTGAAGCCGGGACATATCAGCCCCAGCATTTT
CASSEAGTYQPQHF
>TRBJ1-4|TRBV27|NA|NA
TGTGCCAGCAGTTTACAGACTAATGAAAAACTGTTTTTT
CASSLQTNEKLFF
>TRBJ2-2|TRBV30|NA|NA
TGTGCCTGGAGTGGGAGCAGGGGTTCAGCCGGGGAGCTGTTTTTT
CAWSGSRGSAGELFF
>TRBJ2-5|TRBV6-1|once|TRBD1
TGTGCCAGCAGTGGGACCCGGGACAGGGGAGAGACCCAGTACTTC
CASSGTRDRGETQYF
>TRBJ1-1|TRBV19|NA|NA
TGTGCCAGTAGATGGGGGCTTCCTTTTTTGAACACTGAAGCTTTCTTT
CASRWGLPFLNTEAFF
>TRBJ2-7|TRBV30|once|NA
TGTGCCTGCCGGGACACCTCCTACGAGCAGTACTTC
CACRDTSYEQYF
>TRBJ1-3|TRBV18|NA|TRBD1
TGTGCCAGCTCACCAACAGGGGAGTCCGGAAACACCATATATTTT
CASSPTGESGNTIYF
>TRBJ2-1|TRBV5-1|once|TRBD2
TGCGCCAGCAGCCCACCCGCGGGAGGAGGAGGGGAGCAGTTCTTC
CASSPPAGGGGEQFF
>TRBJ2-2|TRBV11-3|NA|TRBD1
TGTGCCAGCACCGTGGGACAGGGGGCCACCGGGGAGCTGTTTTTT
CASTVGQGATGELFF
>TRBJ2-1|TRBV28|NA|NA
TGTGCCAGCACCAGTGGGGAGATGGTAAATGAGCAGTTCTTC
CASTSGEMVNEQFF
>TRBJ2-3|TRBV7-3|NA|NA
TGTGCCAGCAGCGGGTTAGCGGCCGCCGGCGATACGCAGTATTTT
CASSGLAAAGDTQYF
>TRBJ2-3|TRBV19|NA|TRBD2
TGTGCCAGTAGTATAGGAGGGCTAGCGGGAGTAGATACGCAGTATTTT
CASSIGGLAGVDTQYF
>TRBJ2-5|TRBV9|NA|TRBD1
TGTGCCAGCAGCGTCGGACAGGGGGAGATGGAGACCCAGTACTTC
CASSVGQGEMETQYF
>TRBJ2-7|TRBV29-1|NA|TRBD2
TGCAGCGTGGATTTAGCGGGATCCCTTGACGAGCAGTACTTC
CSVDLAGSLDEQYF
>TRBJ1-2|TRBV7-3|NA|NA
TGTGCCAGCAGCTTAATCCCAGGAGGCTATGGCTACACCTTC
CASSLIPGGYGYTF
>TRBJ1-4|TRBV7-6|few|NA
TGTGCCAGCAAGACAGCTAATGAAAAACTGTTTTTT
CASKTANEKLFF
>TRBJ2-7|TRBV6-5|few|NA
TGTGCCAGCAGTTACTCGGGCGGGAATTACAACGAGCAGTACTTC
CASSYSGGNYNEQYF
>TRBJ1-5|TRBV6-1|few|TRBD1
TGTGCCAGCAGTTCTCGGACAGGGGGCAATCAGCCCCAGCATTTT
CASSSRTGGNQPQHF
>TRBJ1-1|TRBV2|NA|NA
TGTGCCAGCAGTGACCCCAGAGGAACTGAAGCTTTCTTT
CASSDPRGTEAFF
>TRBJ1-1|TRBV7-9|few|TRBD1
TGTGCCAGCAGCTTCGACCCAGGGGGGCAGAACACTGAAGCTTTCTTT
CASSFDPGGQNTEAFF
>TRBJ2-2|TRBV7-9|few|NA
TGTGCCAGCAGCCACCTCGTCGGCACCGGGGAGCTGTTTTTT
CASSHLVGTGELFF
>TRBJ2-7|TRBV12-2|few|NA
TGTGCAAGTCGCTTAGCGCGTGTTATCTACGGAGCCTACGAGCAGTACTTC
CASRLARVIYGAYEQYF
>TRBJ2-5|TRBV14|NA|NA
TGTGCCAGCAGCCGTGGGCAAGCGGGAGAGACCCAGTACTTC
CASSRGQAGETQYF
>TRBJ1-1|TRBV6-5|NA|NA
TGTGCCAGCAGACGGGACTCTAACACTGAAGCTTTCTTT
CASRRDSNTEAFF
>TRBJ2-7|TRBV7-2|NA|TRBD1
TGTGCCAGCAGTAACGACAGGGTCTCCTACGAGCAGTACTTC
CASSNDRVSYEQYF
>TRBJ1-3|TRBV11-2|NA|TRBD1
TGTGCCAGCAGCCAGATAGGGGGCGCGGGTGGAAACACCATATATTTT
CASSQIGGAGGNTIYF
>TRBJ2-6|TRBV9|NA|TRBD2
TGTGCCAGCAGCCTCCAACAGGGACTAGTTTCTGGGGCCAACGTCCTGACTTTC
CASSLQQGLVSGANVLTF
>TRBJ1-2|TRBV6-1|NA|TRBD1
TGTGCCAGCAGTGAAGCGGAAGGGACAGGGGCCGTCTATGGCTACACCTTC
CASSEAEGTGAVYGYTF